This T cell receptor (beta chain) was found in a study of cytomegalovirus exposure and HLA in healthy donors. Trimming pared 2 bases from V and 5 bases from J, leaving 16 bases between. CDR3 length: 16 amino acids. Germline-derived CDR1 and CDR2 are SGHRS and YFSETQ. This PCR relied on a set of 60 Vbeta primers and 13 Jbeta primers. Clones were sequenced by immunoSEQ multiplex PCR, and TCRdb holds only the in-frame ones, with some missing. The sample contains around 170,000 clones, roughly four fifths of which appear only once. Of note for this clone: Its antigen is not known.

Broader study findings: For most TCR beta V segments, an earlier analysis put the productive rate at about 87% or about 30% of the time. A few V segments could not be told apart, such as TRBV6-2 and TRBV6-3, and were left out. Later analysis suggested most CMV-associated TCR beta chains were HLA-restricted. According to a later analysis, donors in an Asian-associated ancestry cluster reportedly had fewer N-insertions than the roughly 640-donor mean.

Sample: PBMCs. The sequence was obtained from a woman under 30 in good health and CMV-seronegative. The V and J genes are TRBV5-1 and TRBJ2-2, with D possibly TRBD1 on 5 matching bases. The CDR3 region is CASSFNEQGRTGELFF. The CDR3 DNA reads TGCGCCAGCAGCTTTAACGAGCAGGGAAGAACCGGGGAGCTGTTTTTT.